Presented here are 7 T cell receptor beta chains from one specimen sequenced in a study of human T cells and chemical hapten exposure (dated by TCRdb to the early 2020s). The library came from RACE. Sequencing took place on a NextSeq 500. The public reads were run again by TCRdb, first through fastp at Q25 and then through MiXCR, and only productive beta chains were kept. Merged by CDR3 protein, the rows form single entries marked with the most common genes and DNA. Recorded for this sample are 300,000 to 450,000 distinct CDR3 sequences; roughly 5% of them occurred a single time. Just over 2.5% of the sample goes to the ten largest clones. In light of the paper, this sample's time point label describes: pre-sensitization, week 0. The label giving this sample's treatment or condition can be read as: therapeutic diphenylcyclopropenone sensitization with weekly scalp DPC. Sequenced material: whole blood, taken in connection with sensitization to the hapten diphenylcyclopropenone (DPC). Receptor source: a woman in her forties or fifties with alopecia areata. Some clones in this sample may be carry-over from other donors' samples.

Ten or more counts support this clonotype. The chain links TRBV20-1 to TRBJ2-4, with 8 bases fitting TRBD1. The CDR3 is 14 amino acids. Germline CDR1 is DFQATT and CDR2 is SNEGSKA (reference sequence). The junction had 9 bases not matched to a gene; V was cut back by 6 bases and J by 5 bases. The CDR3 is CSAQTGAGENIQYF. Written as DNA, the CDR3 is TGCAGTGCGCAGACAGGGGCGGGCGAAAACATTCAGTACTTC.

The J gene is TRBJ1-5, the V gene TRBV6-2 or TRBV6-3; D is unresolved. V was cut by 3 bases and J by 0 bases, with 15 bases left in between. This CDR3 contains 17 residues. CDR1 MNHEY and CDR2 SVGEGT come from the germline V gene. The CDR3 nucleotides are TGTGCCAGCAGTTATGAGGATTGGGCAGCTAGCAATCAGCCCCAGCATTTT. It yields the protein CASSYEDWAASNQPQHF.

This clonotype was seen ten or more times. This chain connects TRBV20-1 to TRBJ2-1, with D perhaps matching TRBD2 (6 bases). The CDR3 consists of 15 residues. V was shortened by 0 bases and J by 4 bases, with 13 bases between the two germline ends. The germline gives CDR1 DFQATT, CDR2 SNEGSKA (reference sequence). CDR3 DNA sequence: TGCAGTGCTAGAGATGGGGGGTCCCCTTACAATGAGCAGTTCTTC. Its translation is CSARDGGSPYNEQFF.

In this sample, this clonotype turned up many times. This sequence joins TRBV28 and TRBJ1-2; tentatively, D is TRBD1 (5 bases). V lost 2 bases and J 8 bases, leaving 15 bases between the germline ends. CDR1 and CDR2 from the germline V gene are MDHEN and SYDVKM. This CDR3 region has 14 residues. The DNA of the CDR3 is TGTGCCAGCAGTTTACAACGTGCCGGGGGAGGCTACACCTTC. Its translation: CASSLQRAGGGYTF.

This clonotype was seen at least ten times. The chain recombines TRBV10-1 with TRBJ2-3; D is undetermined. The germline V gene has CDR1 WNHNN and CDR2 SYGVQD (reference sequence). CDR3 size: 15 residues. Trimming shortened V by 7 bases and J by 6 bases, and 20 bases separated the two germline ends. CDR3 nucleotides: TGCGCCAGCAAGTCGAGTTCGCTAGACATCGATACGCAGTATTTT. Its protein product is CASKSSSLDIDTQYF.

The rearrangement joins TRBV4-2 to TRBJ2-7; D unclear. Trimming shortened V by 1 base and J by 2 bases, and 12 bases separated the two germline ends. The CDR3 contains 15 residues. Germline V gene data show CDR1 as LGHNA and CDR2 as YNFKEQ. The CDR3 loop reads CASSQGGLPTYEQYF. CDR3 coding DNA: TGTGCCAGCAGCCAAGGGGGTCTGCCGACCTACGAGCAGTACTTC.

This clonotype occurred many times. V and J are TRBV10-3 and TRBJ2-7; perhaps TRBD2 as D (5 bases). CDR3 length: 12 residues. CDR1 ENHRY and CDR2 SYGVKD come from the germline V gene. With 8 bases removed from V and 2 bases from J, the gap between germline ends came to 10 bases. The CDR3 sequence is CAISRGAYEQYF. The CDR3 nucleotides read TGTGCCATCTCTCGGGGAGCCTACGAGCAGTACTTC.